This TCR beta chain was sequenced during a study of tumor-infiltrating lymphocytes in primary liver carcinoma. As concerns this clonotype: As the CDR3 is not closed by the conserved phenylalanine or tryptophan, this likely results from a read error.

From unsorted bulk tissue weighing roughly 17-34 mg, DNA and RNA were co-extracted. Those sampled were patients whose primary liver carcinoma was treated by surgical resection. There were over 75% viable tumor cells in every single sample of tumor. CDR3 length equals 13 residues. CDR1 is SGHAT, CDR2 FQDESV, per germline (reference sequence). V shed 4 bases and J shed 6 bases, with 13 bases lying between them. With around 490 ng total RNA as template and a constant-region primer, TCR beta cDNA was made. Amplification in three nested multiplex PCR rounds with slightly modified ARM-PCR gave rise to TCR beta libraries. Each of the first two PCR rounds ran approximately 11 cycles with TRBV1-TRBV30 forward and C-beta reverse primers. TCRdb re-called the multiplex PCR reads through MiXCR, storing one row per CDR3 protein. This sample yields roughly 200,000 distinct CDR3 sequences, of which approximately 80% are seen a single time; about a sixth belongs to the top ten.

This clonotype was sampled from a middle-aged man with primary liver carcinoma and hepatitis B virus infection. Sequenced material: tumor tissue from primary liver carcinoma. The chain couples TRBV11-1 to TRBJ2-7; D is uncertain. The CDR3 sequence: CASSSSRCGEQYL. The CDR3 DNA reads TGTGCCAGCAGCTCCTCGCGCTGTGGCGAGCAGTACTTA.